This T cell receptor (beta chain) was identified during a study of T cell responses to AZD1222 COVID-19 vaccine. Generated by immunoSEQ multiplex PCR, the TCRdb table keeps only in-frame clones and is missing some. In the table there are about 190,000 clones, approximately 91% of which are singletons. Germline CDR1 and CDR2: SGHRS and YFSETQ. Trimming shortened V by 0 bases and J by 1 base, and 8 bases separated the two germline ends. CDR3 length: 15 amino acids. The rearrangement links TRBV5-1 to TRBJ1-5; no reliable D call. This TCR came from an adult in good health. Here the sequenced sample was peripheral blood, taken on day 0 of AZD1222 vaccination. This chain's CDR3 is CASSLDAGSNQPQHF. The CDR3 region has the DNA TGCGCCAGCAGCTTGGACGCGGGAAGCAATCAGCCCCAGCATTTT. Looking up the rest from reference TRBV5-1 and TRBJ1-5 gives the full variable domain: KAGVTQTPRYLIKTRGQQVTLSCSPISGHRSVSWYQQTPGQGLQFLFEYFSETQRNKGNFPGRFSGRQFSNSRSEMNVSTLELGDSALYLCASSLDAGSNQPQHFGDGTRLSIL.